Here is one T cell receptor beta chain with its context. Its antigen is still unknown. The CDR3 loop spans 13 amino acids. J was trimmed by 10 bases and V by 5 bases; bases with no gene match: 6. The data were taken from a study of blood T cells in healthy people across ages. Findings and caveats of the study: Considered underestimates were the diversity estimates obtained from one million T cells. Getting older went along with TCR beta diversity per million T cells dropping roughly linearly. PBMCs left unsorted prevented a conclusive naive versus antigen-experienced comparison.

Through a sample-barcoded 5' primer and a J-beta primer mix, a second PCR was run for roughly 7 to 12 cycles. TCRdb processed the 5' RACE reads anew with MiXCR; each CDR3 protein has one entry. The sample includes about 1,400,000 distinct CDR3 sequences, roughly 60% of them seen just once. Every donor provided around 10 milliliters of peripheral blood. J is TRBJ2-4 and V is TRBV12-3 or TRBV12-4; TRBD1 aligns across 9 bases. The TCR originated in a man between 18 and 35 years old in good health. The sequenced sample consisted of blood. Here the CDR3 DNA reads TGTGCCAGCAGTCATGGACAGGGGTGGATTCAGTACTTC. Translated, it gives CASSHGQGWIQYF.